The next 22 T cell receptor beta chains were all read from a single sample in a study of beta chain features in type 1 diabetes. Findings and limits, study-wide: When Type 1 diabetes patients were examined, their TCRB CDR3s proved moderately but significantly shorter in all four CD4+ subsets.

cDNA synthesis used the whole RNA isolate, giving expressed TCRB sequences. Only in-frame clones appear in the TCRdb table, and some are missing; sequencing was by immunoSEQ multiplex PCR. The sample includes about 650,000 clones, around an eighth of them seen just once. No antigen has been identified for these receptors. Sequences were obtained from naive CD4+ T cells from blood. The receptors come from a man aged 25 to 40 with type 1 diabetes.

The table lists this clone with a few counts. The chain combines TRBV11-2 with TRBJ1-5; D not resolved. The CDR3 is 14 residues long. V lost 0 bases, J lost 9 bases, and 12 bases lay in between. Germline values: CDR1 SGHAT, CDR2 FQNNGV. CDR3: CASSLDPVARPQHF. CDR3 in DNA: TGTGCCAGCAGCTTAGATCCTGTGGCCCGGCCCCAGCATTTT.

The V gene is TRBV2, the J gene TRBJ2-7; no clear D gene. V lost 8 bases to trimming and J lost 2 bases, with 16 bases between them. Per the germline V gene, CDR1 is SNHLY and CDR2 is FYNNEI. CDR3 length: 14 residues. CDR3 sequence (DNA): TGTGCCAGCCTTGCGACCAGATTAACCTACGAGCAGTACTTC. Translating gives CASLATRLTYEQYF.

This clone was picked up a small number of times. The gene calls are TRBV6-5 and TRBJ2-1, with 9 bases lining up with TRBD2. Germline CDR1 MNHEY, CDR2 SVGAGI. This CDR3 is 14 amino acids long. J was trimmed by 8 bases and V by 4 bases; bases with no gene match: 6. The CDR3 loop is CASSFSRTSDEQFF. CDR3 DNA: TGTGCCAGCAGTTTTTCGCGGACTAGCGATGAGCAGTTCTTC.

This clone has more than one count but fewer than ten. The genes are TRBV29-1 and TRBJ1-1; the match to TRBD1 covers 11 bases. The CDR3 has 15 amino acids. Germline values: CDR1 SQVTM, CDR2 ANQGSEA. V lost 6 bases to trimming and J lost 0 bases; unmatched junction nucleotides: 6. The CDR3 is CSVDRGRSLNTEAFF. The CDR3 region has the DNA TGCAGCGTGGACAGGGGGCGGTCACTGAACACTGAAGCTTTCTTT.

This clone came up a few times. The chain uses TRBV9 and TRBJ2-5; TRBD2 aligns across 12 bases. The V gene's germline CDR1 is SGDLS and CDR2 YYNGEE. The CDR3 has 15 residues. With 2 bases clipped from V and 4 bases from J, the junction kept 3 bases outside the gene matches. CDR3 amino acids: CASSVTSGGRETQYF. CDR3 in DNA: TGTGCCAGCAGCGTCACTAGCGGGGGGCGAGAGACCCAGTACTTC. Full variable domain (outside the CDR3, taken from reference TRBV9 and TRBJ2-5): DSGVTQTPKHLITATGQRVTLRCSPRSGDLSVYWYQQSLDQGLQFLIQYYNGEERAKGNILERFSAQQFPDLHSELNLSSLELGDSALYFCASSVTSGGRETQYFGPGTRLLVL.

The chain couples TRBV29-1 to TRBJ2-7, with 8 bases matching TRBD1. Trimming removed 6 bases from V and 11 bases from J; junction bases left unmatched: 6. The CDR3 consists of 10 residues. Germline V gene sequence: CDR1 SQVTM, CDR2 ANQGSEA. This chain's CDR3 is CSVVQGVEYF. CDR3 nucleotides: TGCAGCGTCGTACAGGGGGTGGAGTACTTC.

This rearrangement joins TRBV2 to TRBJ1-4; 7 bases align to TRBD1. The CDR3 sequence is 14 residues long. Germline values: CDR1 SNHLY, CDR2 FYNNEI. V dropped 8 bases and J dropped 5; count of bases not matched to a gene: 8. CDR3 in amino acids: CASGSGQANEKLFF. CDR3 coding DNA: TGTGCCAGCGGCTCCGGACAGGCAAATGAAAAACTGTTTTTT.

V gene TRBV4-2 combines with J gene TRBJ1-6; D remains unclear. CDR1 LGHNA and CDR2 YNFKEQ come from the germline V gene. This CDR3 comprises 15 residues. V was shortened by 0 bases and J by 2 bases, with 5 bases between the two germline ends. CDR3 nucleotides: TGTGCCAGCAGCCAAGATGACGCCTATAATTCACCCCTCCACTTT. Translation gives CASSQDDAYNSPLHF.

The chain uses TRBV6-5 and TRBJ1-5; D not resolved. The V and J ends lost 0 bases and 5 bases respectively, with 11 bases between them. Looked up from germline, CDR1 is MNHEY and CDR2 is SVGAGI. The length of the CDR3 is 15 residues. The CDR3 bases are TGTGCCAGCAGTTACTCGATCGGGTCTGATCAGCCCCAGCATTTT. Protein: CASSYSIGSDQPQHF.

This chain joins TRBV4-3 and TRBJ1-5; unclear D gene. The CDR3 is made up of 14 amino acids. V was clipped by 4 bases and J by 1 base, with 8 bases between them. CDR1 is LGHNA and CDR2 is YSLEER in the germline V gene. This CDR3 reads CASSLGRSNQPQHF. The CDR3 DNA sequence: TGCGCCAGCAGCCTGGGCAGGAGCAATCAGCCCCAGCATTTT.

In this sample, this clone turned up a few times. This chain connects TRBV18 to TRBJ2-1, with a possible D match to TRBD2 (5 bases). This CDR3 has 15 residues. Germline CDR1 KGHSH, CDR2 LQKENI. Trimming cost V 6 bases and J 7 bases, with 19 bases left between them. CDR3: CASSPGARDRNEQFF. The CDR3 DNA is TGTGCCAGCTCCCCCGGCGCGAGGGATAGGAATGAGCAGTTCTTC.

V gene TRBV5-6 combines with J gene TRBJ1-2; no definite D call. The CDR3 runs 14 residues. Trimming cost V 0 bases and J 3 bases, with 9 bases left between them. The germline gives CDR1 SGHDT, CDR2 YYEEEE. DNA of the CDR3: TGTGCCAGCAGCTTGGCGGGGTTGGACTATGGCTACACCTTC. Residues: CASSLAGLDYGYTF. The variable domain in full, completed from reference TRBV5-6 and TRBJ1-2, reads DAGVTQSPTHLIKTRGQQVTLRCSPKSGHDTVSWYQQALGQGPQFIFQYYEEEERQRGNFPDRFSGHQFPNYSSELNVNALLLGDSALYLCASSLAGLDYGYTFGSGTRLTVV.

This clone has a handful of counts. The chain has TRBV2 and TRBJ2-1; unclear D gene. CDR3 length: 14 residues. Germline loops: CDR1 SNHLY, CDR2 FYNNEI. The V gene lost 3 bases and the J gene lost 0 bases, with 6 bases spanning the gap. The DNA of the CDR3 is TGTGCCAGCAGTGACCAGAGCTCCTACAATGAGCAGTTCTTC. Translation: CASSDQSSYNEQFF.

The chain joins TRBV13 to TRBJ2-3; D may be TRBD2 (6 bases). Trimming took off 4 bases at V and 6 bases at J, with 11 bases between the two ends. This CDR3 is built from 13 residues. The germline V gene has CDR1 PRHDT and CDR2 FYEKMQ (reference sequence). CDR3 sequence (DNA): TGTGCCAGCAGCTCCACCGGAGGGGATACGCAGTATTTT. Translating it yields CASSSTGGDTQYF. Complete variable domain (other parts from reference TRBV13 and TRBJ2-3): AAGVIQSPRHLIKEKRETATLKCYPIPRHDTVYWYQQGPGQDPQFLISFYEKMQSDKGSIPDRFSAQQFSDYHSELNMSSLELGDSALYFCASSSTGGDTQYFGPGTRLTVL.

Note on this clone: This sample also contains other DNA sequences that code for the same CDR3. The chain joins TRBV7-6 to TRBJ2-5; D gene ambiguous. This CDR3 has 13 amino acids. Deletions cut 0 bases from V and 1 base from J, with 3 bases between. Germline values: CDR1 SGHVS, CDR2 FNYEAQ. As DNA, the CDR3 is TGTGCCAGCAGCTTAGCGGTCCAAGAGACCCAGTACTTC. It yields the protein CASSLAVQETQYF. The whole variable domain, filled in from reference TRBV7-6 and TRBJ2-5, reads GAGVSQSPRYKVTKRGQDVALRCDPISGHVSLYWYRQALGQGPEFLTYFNYEAQQDKSGLPNDRFSAERPEGSISTLTIQRTEQRDSAMYRCASSLAVQETQYFGPGTRLLVL.

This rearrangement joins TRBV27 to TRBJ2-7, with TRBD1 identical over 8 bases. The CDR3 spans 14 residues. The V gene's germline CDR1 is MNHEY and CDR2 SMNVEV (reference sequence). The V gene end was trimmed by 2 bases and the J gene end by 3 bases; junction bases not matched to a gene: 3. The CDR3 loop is CASSLVDRVYEQYF. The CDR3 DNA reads TGTGCCAGCAGTTTAGTGGACAGGGTCTACGAGCAGTACTTC.

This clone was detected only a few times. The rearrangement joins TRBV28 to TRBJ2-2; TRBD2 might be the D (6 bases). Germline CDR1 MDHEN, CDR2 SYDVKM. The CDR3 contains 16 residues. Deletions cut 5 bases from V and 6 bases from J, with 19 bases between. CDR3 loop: CASSPVGVGGPGELFF. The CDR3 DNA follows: TGTGCCAGCAGTCCCGTGGGGGTCGGAGGGCCCGGGGAGCTGTTTTTT.

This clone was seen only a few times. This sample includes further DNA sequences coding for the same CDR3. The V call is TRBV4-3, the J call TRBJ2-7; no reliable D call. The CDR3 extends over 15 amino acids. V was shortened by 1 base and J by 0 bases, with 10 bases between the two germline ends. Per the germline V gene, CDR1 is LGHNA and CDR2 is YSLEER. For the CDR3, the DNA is TGCGCCAGCAGCCAAGTTCCAGGTGACTCCTACGAGCAGTACTTC. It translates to CASSQVPGDSYEQYF.

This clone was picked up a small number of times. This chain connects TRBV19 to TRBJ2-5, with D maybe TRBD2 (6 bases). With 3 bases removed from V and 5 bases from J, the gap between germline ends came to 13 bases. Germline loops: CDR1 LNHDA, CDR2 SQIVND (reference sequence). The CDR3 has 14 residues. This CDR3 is CASSMRVGGETQYF. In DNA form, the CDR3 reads TGTGCCAGTAGTATGAGAGTCGGGGGTGAGACCCAGTACTTC.

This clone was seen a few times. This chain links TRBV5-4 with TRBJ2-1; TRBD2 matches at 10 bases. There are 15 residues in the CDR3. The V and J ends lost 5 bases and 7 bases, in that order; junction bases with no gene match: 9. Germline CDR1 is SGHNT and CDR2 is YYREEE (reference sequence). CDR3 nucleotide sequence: TGTGCCAGCAGTCCGAAAGCGGGGGGGCAGAATGAGCAGTTCTTC. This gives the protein CASSPKAGGQNEQFF.

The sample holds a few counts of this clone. In DNA form, the CDR3 reads TGCGCCAGCAGCCTCCTCCCGACAGGGTCGCGGAGTAATTCACCCCTCCACTTT. It yields the protein CASSLLPTGSRSNSPLHF. The chain uses TRBV5-1 and TRBJ1-6; 7 bases are a match to TRBD1. Germline V gives CDR1 SGHRS, CDR2 YFSETQ. This CDR3 has 18 residues. Trimming at V came to 4 bases and at J to 6 bases, leaving 16 bases not matched to a gene.

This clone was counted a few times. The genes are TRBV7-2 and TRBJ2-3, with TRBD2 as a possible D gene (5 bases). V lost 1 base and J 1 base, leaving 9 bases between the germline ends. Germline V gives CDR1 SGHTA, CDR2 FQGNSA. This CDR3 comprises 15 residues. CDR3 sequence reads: CASSLGLSGTDTQYF. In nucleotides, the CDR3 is TGTGCCAGCAGCTTAGGGCTTAGCGGCACAGATACGCAGTATTTT.